This T cell receptor beta chain stems from a study of response to subunit inactivated influenza vaccine. Study observations and caveats: With each seasonal influenza vaccination, the authors suggested, few new T cells are recruited.

This clonotype was seen a few times. The target antigen is unknown. The V and J ends lost 2 bases and 4 bases, in that order; junction bases with no gene match: 5. CDR1 DFQATT and CDR2 SNEGSKA come from the germline V gene (reference sequence). The CDR3 runs to 14 residues. MiXCR was run by TCRdb on the RT-PCR reads, yielding one entry per CDR3 protein. The repertoire consists of 500,000 or so distinct CDR3 sequences, with over 9.5% occurring once and the leading ten covering less than 15%. This material consisted of PBMCs from blood, taken about 40 days after vaccination. The V call is TRBV20-1, the J call TRBJ2-1; TRBD1 aligns across 7 bases. The clonotype originates from a man aged 50-59 years who received an inactivated influenza vaccine. The CDR3 spells CSARSIQGYNEQFF. The CDR3 DNA sequence: TGCAGTGCTAGATCGATACAGGGGTACAATGAGCAGTTCTTC.